Many counts were recorded for the clone carrying this T cell receptor (beta chain). This sample's RNA came from whole unsorted tissue. This non-tumor lung sample came from over 3 cm beyond the tumor edge. This sample was included in a study of tumor and adjacent non-tumor tissue in lung cancer. About the study: Patients comprised about a dozen adenocarcinoma, a couple of squamous cell carcinoma and 1 small cell lung cancer.

Three rounds of nested PCR, following a modified ARM-PCR protocol, produced the TCRbeta library. TCRdb ran MiXCR on the multiplex PCR reads and lists one entry per CDR3 protein. Of 90,000 to 100,000 distinct CDR3 sequences listed, more than 80% are singletons. CDR1 is PRHDT, CDR2 FYEKMQ, per germline (reference sequence). V was cut by 4 bases and J by 0 bases, with 8 bases left in between. The CDR3 length is 14 residues. The sequence was collected from a man aged 60 to 75 with small cell lung cancer. Sequencing input: distant non-tumor lung tissue. The chain employs TRBV13 and TRBJ2-3; D unresolved. CDR3 protein: CASSSSTSTDTQYF. The CDR3, as DNA: TGTGCCAGCAGCTCCTCGACTAGCACAGATACGCAGTATTTT.